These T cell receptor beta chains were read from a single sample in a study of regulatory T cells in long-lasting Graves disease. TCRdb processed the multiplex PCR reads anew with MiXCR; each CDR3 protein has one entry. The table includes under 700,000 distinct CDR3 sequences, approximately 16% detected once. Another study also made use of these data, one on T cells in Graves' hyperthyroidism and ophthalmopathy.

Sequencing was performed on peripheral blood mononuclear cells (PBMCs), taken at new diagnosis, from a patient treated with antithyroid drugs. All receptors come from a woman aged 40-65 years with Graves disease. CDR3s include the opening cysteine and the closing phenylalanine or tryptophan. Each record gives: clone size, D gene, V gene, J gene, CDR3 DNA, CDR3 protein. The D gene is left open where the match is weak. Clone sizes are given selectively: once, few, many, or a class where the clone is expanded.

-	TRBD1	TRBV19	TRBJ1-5	TGTGCCAGTACCAATAGGGACAGTCTCAATCAGCCCCAGCATTTT	CASTNRDSLNQPQHF
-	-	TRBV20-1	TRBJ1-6	TGCAGTGCCCATGGGGACGTCAATAATTCACCCCTCCGCTTT	CSAHGDVNNSPLRF
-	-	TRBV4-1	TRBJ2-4	TGCGCCAGCAGCCACTCCCCCCTGGTTGGCAAAAACATTCAGTACTTC	CASSHSPLVGKNIQYF
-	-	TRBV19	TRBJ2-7	TGTGCCAGTAGACCGGGGTCCACGGGGGAGCAGTACTTC	CASRPGSTGEQYF
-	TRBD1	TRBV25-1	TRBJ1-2	TGTGCCAGCAGTGGCGTTCCCGGGACAGGGGGCTATGGCTACACCTTC	CASSGVPGTGGYGYTF
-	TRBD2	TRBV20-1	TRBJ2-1	TGCAGTGCTATAAGTACTAGCGGCTCCTACAATGAGCAGTTCTTC	CSAISTSGSYNEQFF
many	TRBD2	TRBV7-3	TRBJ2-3	TGTGCCAGCAGCCCGGGACTAGCGTTAGGCACAGATACGCAGTATTTT	CASSPGLALGTDTQYF
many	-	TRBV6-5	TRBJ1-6	TGTGCCAGCAGTTACTCGTTTATCGTTCCACCCCTCCACTTT	CASSYSFIVPPLHF
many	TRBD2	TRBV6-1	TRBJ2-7	TGTGCCAGCAGTGAACTAGCGGGGGGCTCCTACGAGCAGTACTTC	CASSELAGGSYEQYF
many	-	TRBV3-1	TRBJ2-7	TGTGCCAGCAGCCGGAATATCTACGAGCAGTACTTC	CASSRNIYEQYF
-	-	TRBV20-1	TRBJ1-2	TGCAGTGCTGACCCGAGGAGGGTAGATGGCTACACCTTC	CSADPRRVDGYTF
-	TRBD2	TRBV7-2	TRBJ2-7	TGTGCCAGCAGCCCTCCCCCGGGACTAGGAGGGCGCGAGCAGTACTTC	CASSPPPGLGGREQYF
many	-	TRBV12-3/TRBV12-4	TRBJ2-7	TGTGCCAGCAGTCGATACGGCGAACAGCGTTTCTTC	CASSRYGEQRFF
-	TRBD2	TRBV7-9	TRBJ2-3	TGTGCCAGCAGCTCCGGACTAGCGGGGGGCCACGATACGCAGTATTTT	CASSSGLAGGHDTQYF
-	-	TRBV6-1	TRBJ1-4	TGTGCCAGCAGAGCAGGGGCGCTGGATGAAAAACTGTTTTTT	CASRAGALDEKLFF
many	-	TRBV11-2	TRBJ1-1	TGTGCCAGCAGCCCTCTTTTGACCCTAACAGAAGCTTTCTTT	CASSPLLTLTEAFF
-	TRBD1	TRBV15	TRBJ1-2	TGTGCCACCAGCAGGTTAGGACAGGGGCCCCCGGATGGCTACACCTTC	CATSRLGQGPPDGYTF
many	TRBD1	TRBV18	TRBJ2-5	TGTGCCAGCTCCGTTGGACAGGGAGGCATCCAAGAGACCCAGTACTTC	CASSVGQGGIQETQYF
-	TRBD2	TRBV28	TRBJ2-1	TGTGCCAGCAGTTTGCTAGCGGGAGAATCCTACAATGAGCAGTTCTTC	CASSLLAGESYNEQFF
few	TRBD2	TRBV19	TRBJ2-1	TGTGCCAGTAGTCTCGGACTAAGCGGGGGGTCCGTGGGTGAGCAGTTCTTC	CASSLGLSGGSVGEQFF
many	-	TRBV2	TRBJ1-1	TGTGCCAGCGTGAGGGCACCGAACACTGAAGCTTTCTTT	CASVRAPNTEAFF
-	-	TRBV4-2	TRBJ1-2	TGTGCCAGCAGCCAAGAAAGGCGGACAGTTCCCTATGGCTACACCTTC	CASSQERRTVPYGYTF
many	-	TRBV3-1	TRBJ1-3	TGTGCCAGCAGCCAAGCTGGAAACACCATATATTTT	CASSQAGNTIYF
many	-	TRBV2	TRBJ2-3	TGTGCCAGCAGTCTAGAGGCCACAGATACGCAGTATTTT	CASSLEATDTQYF
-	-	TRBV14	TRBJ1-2	TGTGCCAGCAGCCAAGCAGGGTTTGGCGCCGGCTACACCTTC	CASSQAGFGAGYTF
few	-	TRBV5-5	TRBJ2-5	TGTGCCAGCAGCTTGGACAGGAGGGAGACCCAGTACTTC	CASSLDRRETQYF
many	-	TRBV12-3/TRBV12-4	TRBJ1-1	TGTGCCAGCAGGTCTCAGGGAGGGGCGAACACTGAAGCTTTCTTT	CASRSQGGANTEAFF
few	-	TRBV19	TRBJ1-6	TGTGCCAGTAGTGTATCAGACCGAACTATTAATTCACCCCTCCACTTT	CASSVSDRTINSPLHF
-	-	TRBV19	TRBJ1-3	TGTGCCAGCCACAGGAAAAGCTCTGGAAACACCATATATTTT	CASHRKSSGNTIYF